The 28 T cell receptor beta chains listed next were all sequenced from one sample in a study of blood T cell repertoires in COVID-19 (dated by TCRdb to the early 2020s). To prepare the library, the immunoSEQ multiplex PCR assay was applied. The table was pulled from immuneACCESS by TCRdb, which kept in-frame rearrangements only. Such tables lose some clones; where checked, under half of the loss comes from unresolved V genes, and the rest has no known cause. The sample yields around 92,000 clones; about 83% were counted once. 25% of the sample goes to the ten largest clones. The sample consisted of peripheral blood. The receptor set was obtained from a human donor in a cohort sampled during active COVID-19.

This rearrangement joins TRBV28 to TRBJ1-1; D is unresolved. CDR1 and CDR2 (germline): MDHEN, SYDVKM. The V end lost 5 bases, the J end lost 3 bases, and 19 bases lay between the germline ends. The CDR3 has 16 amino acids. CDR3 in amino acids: CASSLFVRARDTEAFF. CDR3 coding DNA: TGTGCCAGCAGTCTATTTGTGAGGGCGAGGGACACTGAAGCTTTCTTT.

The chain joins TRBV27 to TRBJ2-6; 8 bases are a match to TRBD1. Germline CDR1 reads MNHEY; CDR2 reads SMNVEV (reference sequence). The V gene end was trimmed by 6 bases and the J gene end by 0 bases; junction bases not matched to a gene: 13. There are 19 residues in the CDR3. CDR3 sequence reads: CASSQRPGQATSGANVLTF. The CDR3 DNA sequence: TGTGCCAGCAGCCAAAGACCGGGACAGGCGACCTCTGGGGCCAACGTCCTGACTTTC.

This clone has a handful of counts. CDR3 nucleotides: TGTGCCAGCAGTCTCTCCTCGAGTCCGGGGGGCAATCAGCCCCAGCATTTT. It specifies CASSLSSSPGGNQPQHF. This chain joins TRBV6-6 and TRBJ1-5; D might be TRBD1 (5 bases). V gave up 5 bases and J gave up 2 bases, with 19 bases separating them. CDR3 length equals 17 residues. Germline V lookup: CDR1 MNHNY, CDR2 SVGAGI (reference sequence).

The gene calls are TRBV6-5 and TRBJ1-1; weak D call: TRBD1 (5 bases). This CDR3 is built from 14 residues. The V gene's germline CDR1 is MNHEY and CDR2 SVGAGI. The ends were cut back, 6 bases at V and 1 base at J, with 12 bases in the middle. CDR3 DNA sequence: TGTGCCAGCAGACCCGGACACCCGAACACTGAAGCTTTCTTT. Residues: CASRPGHPNTEAFF.

As DNA, the CDR3 is TGTGCCAGCAGCCCTCTTATACGGGGGGGGCACAATGAGCAGTTCTTC. Amino acid sequence: CASSPLIRGGHNEQFF. V usage is TRBV7-6 and J usage is TRBJ2-1; 8 nucleotides agree with TRBD2. The CDR3 covers 16 residues. V lost 5 bases, J lost 5 bases, and 11 bases stayed unmatched. The germline gives CDR1 SGHVS, CDR2 FNYEAQ.

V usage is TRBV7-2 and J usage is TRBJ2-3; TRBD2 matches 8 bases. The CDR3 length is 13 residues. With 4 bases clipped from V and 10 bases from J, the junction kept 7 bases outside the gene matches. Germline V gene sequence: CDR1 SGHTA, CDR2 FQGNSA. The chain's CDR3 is CASSYQAGAAQYF. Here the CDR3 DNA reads TGTGCCAGCAGCTACCAAGCGGGGGCGGCGCAGTATTTT.

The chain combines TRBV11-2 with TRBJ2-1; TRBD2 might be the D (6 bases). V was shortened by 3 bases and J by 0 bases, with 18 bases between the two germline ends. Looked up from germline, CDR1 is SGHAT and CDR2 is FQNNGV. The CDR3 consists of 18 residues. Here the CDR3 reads CASSLTSRDWSSYNEQFF. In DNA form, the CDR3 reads TGTGCCAGCAGCTTGACGTCCCGGGACTGGAGCTCCTACAATGAGCAGTTCTTC.

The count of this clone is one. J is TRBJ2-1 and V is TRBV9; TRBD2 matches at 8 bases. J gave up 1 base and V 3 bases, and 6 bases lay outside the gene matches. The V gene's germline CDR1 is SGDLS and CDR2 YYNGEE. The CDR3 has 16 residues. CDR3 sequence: CASSAFSGVSYNEQFF. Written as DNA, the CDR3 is TGTGCCAGCAGCGCCTTTAGCGGGGTTTCCTACAATGAGCAGTTCTTC.

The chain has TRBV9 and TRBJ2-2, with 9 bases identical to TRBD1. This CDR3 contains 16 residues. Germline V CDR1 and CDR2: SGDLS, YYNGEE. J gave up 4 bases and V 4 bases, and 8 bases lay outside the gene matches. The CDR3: CASSPKTGGSTGELFF. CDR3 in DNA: TGTGCCAGCAGCCCGAAGACAGGGGGAAGCACCGGGGAGCTGTTTTTT.

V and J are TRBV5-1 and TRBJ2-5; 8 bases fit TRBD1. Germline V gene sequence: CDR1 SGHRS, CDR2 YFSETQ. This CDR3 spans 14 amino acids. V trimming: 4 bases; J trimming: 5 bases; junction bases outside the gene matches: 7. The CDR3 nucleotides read TGCGCCAGCAGCCCGGACAGGGTCGGGGAGACCCAGTACTTC. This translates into CASSPDRVGETQYF.

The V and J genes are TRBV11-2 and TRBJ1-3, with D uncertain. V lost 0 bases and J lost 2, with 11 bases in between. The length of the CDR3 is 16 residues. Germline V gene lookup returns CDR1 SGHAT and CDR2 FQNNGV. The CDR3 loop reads CASSLERAGTGNTIYF. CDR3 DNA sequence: TGTGCCAGCAGCTTAGAAAGAGCGGGGACTGGAAACACCATATATTTT.

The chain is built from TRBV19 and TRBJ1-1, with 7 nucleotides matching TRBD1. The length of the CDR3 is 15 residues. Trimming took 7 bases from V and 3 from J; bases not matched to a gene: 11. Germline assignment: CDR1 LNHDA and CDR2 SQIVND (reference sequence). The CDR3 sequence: CASNWAGGKDTEAFF. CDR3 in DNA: TGTGCCAGTAATTGGGCAGGGGGGAAGGACACTGAAGCTTTCTTT.

CDR3 loop: CASSESSGTEAFF. The CDR3 nucleotides are TGCGCCAGCAGTGAGTCGTCAGGCACTGAAGCTTTCTTT. J is TRBJ1-1 and V is TRBV10-1; D gene uncertain. The CDR3 runs 13 residues. Trimming left V 0 bases short and J 4 bases short, with 6 bases between. CDR1 and CDR2 (germline): WNHNN, SYGVQD (reference sequence).

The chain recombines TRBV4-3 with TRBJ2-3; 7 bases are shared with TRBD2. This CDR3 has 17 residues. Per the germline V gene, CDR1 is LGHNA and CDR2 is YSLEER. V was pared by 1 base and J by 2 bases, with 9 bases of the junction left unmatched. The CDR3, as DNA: TGCGCCAGCAGCCAAGGGCTAGCGGAACCATACACAGATACGCAGTATTTT. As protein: CASSQGLAEPYTDTQYF.

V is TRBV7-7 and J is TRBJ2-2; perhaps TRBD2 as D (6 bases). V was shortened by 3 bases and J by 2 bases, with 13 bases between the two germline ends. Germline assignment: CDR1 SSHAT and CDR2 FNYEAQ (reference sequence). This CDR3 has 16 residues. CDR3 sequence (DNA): TGTGCCAGCAGCTTGGGGACTTCGGCAAACACCGGGGAGCTGTTTTTT. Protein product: CASSLGTSANTGELFF.

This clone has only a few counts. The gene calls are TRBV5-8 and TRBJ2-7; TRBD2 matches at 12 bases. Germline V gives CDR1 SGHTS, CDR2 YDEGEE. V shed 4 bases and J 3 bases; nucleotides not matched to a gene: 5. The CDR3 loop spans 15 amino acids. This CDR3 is CASSRLAGALYEQYF. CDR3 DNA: TGTGCCAGCAGCCGACTAGCGGGGGCCCTCTACGAGCAGTACTTC.

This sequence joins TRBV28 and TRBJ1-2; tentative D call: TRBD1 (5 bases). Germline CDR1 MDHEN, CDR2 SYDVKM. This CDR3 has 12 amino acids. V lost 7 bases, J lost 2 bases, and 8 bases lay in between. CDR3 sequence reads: CASNQGNYGYTF. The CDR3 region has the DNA TGTGCCAGCAATCAGGGAAACTATGGCTACACCTTC.

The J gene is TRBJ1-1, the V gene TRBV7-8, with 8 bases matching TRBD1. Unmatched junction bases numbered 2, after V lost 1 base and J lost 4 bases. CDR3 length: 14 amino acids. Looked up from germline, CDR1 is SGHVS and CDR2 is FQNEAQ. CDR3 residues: CASSLVQGATEAFF. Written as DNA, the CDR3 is TGTGCCAGCAGCTTAGTGCAGGGGGCCACTGAAGCTTTCTTT.

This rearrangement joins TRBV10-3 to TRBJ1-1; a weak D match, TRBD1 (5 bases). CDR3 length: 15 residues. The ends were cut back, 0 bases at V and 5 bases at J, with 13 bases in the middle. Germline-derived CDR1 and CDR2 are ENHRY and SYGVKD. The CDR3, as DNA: TGTGCCATCAGTGAGTCGGCAGGGTCGGAAACTGAAGCTTTCTTT. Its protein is CAISESAGSETEAFF.

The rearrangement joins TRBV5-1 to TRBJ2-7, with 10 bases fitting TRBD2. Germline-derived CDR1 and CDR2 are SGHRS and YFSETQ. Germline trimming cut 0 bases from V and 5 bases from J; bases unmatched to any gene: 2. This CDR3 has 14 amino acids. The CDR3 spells CASSLASGSHEQYF. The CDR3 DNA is TGCGCCAGCAGCTTGGCTAGCGGGAGCCACGAGCAGTACTTC.

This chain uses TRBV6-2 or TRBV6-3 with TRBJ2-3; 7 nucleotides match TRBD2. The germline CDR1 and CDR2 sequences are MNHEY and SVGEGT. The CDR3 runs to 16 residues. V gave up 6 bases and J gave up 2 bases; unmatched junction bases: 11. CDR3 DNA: TGTGCCAGCAGCCCCGGGCGGGAGTGGGTCACAGATACGCAGTATTTT. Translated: CASSPGREWVTDTQYF.

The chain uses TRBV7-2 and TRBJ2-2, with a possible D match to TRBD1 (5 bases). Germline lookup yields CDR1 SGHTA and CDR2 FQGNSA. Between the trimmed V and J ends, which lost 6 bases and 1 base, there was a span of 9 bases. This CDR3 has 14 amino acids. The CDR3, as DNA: TGTGCCAGCAGACGACAGAGGAACACCGGGGAGCTGTTTTTT. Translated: CASRRQRNTGELFF.

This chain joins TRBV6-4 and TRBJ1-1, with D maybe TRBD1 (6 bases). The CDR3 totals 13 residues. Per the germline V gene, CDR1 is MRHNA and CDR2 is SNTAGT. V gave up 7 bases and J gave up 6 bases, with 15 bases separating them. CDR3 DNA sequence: TGTGCCAGCATTCCGACAGGTGAATCTGAAGCTTTCTTT. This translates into CASIPTGESEAFF.

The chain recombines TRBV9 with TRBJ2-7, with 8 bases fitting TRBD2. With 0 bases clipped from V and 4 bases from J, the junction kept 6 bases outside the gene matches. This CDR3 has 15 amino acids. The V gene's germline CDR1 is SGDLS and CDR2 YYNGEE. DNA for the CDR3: TGTGCCAGCAGCGTAGGGACGGGGGGGCTTTACGAGCAGTACTTC. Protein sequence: CASSVGTGGLYEQYF.

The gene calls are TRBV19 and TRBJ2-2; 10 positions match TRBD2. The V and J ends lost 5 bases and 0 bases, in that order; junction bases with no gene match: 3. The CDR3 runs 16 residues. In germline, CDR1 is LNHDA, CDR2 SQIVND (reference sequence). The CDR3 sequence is CASSLSGGTNTGELFF. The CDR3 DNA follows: TGTGCCAGTAGTCTTAGCGGGGGGACGAACACCGGGGAGCTGTTTTTT.

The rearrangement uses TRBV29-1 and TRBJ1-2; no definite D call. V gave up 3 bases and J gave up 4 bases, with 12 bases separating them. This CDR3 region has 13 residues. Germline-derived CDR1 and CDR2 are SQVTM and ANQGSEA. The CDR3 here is CSVEVTRSYGYTF. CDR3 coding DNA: TGCAGCGTTGAGGTAACACGGAGCTATGGCTACACCTTC.

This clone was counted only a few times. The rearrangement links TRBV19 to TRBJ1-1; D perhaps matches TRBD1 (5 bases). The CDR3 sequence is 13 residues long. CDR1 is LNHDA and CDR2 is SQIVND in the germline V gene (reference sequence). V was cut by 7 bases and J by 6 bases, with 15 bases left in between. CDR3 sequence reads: CASNPGAGAEAFF. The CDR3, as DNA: TGTGCCAGTAACCCGGGTGCGGGGGCTGAAGCTTTCTTT.

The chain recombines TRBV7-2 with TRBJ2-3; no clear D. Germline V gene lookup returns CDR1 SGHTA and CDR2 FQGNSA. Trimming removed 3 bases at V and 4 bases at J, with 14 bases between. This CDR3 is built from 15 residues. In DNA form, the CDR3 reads TGTGCCAGCAGCTTCAGGCCTTCAAGTTCAGATACGCAGTATTTT. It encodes CASSFRPSSSDTQYF.